These 21 T cell receptor beta chains were sequenced from one sample in a study of tumor and adjacent non-tumor tissue in lung cancer. No cell sorting was done before RNA was extracted from the tissue. The library came from three nested PCR rounds adapted from ARM-PCR protocols. One entry per CDR3 protein results from TCRdb running MiXCR on the multiplex PCR reads. The repertoire holds roughly 200,000 distinct CDR3 sequences, with about two thirds as singletons. The sequenced material came from lung tumor tissue. These receptors came from a man aged 60 to 75 with non-small cell lung cancer.

On this clonotype itself: A clone one base away is much larger, so this may be a read error. This rearrangement joins TRBV20-1 to TRBJ1-5; D is possibly TRBD2 (6 bases). The tail of the sequence fits TRBJ2-3 better, so the J call may be wrong. CDR3 length: 14 amino acids. Germline V gene sequence: CDR1 DFQATT, CDR2 SNEGSKA (reference sequence). This chain's CDR3 is CSARDAGINQPQYF. The CDR3 bases are TGCAGTGCTAGAGATGCGGGGATTAATCAGCCCCAGTATTTT.

In the case of this clonotype: A much larger clone is a single base away; this may be a read error. The chain is built from TRBV6-6 and TRBJ2-1, with 10 bases that match TRBD1. Germline loops: CDR1 MNHNY, CDR2 SVGAGI (reference sequence). With 2 bases clipped from V and 7 bases from J, the junction kept 14 bases outside the gene matches. The CDR3 consists of 18 residues. DNA of the CDR3: TGTGCCAGCAGTTACCCTGTTAGGGGACAGGGGTTGGGGAATGAGCAGTTCTTC. Protein: CASSYPVRGQGLGNEQFF.

This clonotype was observed a few times. This chain uses TRBV6-2 or TRBV6-3 with TRBJ1-2; TRBD1 agrees at 7 bases. The CDR3 covers 12 residues. With 6 bases clipped from V and 8 bases from J, the junction kept 6 bases outside the gene matches. The germline V gene has CDR1 MNHEY and CDR2 SVGEGT. CDR3 protein: CASRGQLDGYTF. The CDR3 nucleotides are TGTGCCAGCAGGGGACAGTTGGACGGCTACACCTTC.

In its sample, this clonotype was seen a few times. A much larger clone differs from this one at a single base, so this may be a read error. This chain links TRBV28 with TRBJ1-5; 7 bases are a match to TRBD1. This CDR3 comprises 15 residues. Per the germline V gene, CDR1 is MDHEN and CDR2 is SYDVKM. The CDR3, as DNA: TGTGCCAGCACCGAACAGGGGAAAGCGAATCGGCCCCAGCATTTT. Encoded protein: CASTEQGKANRPQHF. Based on the CDR3 plus reference TRBV28 and TRBJ1-5, the full variable domain is DVKVTQSSRYLVKRTGEKVFLECVQDMDHENMFWYRQDPGLGLRLIYFSYDVKMKEKGDIPEGYSVSREKKERFSLILESASTNQTSMYLCASTEQGKANRPQHFGDGTRLSIL.

This clonotype was seen a handful of times. The chain couples TRBV20-1 to TRBJ1-5; no firm D call. The CDR3 runs 13 residues. Germline values: CDR1 DFQATT, CDR2 SNEGSKA (reference sequence). Trimming took off 6 bases at V and 0 bases at J, with 9 bases between the two ends. The CDR3 DNA follows: TGCAGTGCCCGTTGGGATAGCAATCAGCCCCAGCATTTT. Translated, it gives CSARWDSNQPQHF.

To note about this clonotype: This CDR3 fails to terminate in the conserved phenylalanine or tryptophan, so it likely reflects a read error. CDR3 coding DNA: TGCAGTGCTCCTACAGGGCCTGAGCAGTACTAC. The encoded protein is CSAPTGPEQYY. The rearrangement joins TRBV20-1 to TRBJ2-7; possibly TRBD1 for D (6 bases). V lost 5 bases and J lost 7, with 12 bases in between. CDR3 size: 11 residues. Germline assignment: CDR1 DFQATT and CDR2 SNEGSKA (reference sequence).

In nucleotides, the CDR3 is TGCAGTGCTTTTCTAGCGGTGGGCGGGTTCTACGAGCAGTACGTC. Encoded protein: CSAFLAVGGFYEQYV. V gene TRBV20-1 combines with J gene TRBJ2-7; 7 bases map to TRBD2. Trimming took 5 bases from V and 3 from J; bases not matched to a gene: 13. The CDR3 length is 15 residues. Germline lookup yields CDR1 DFQATT and CDR2 SNEGSKA (reference sequence).

V and J are TRBV5-1 and TRBJ1-2; possibly TRBD1 for D (5 bases). The CDR3 runs 15 residues. V gave up 4 bases and J gave up 6 bases, with 19 bases separating them. In germline, CDR1 is SGHRS, CDR2 YFSETQ. CDR3 protein: CASSRSQEGADGYTF. CDR3 in DNA: TGCGCCAGCAGCAGATCACAGGAAGGCGCCGATGGCTACACCTTC. The variable domain in full, completed from reference TRBV5-1 and TRBJ1-2, reads KAGVTQTPRYLIKTRGQQVTLSCSPISGHRSVSWYQQTPGQGLQFLFEYFSETQRNKGNFPGRFSGRQFSNSRSEMNVSTLELGDSALYLCASSRSQEGADGYTFGSGTRLTVV.

CDR3 sequence (DNA): TGTGCCATCAGTGAGTTGGTCGTCCGTCGAAACGGCTACACCTTC. Its protein product is CAISELVVRRNGYTF. V gene TRBV10-3 combines with J gene TRBJ1-2; D unresolved. Germline loops: CDR1 ENHRY, CDR2 SYGVKD. This CDR3 contains 15 residues. V dropped 1 base and J dropped 8 bases, with 17 bases sitting between them.

Of note for this clonotype: A read error may account for a junction end that differs from germline. The DNA of the CDR3 is TGTCCCAGCAGCTCCTCAGCGAGCATCGACCACGAGCAGTACTTC. Translation gives CPSSSSASIDHEQYF. The rearrangement links TRBV11-3 to TRBJ2-7; the D is unclear. The CDR3 has 15 residues. From germline, CDR1 is SGHNT and CDR2 YENEEA.

As regards this clonotype: A read error may produce the germline difference seen at one junction end. V gene TRBV5-1 combines with J gene TRBJ2-6, with 13 bases that match TRBD2. Germline CDR1 is SGHRS and CDR2 is YFSETQ. CDR3 length equals 17 residues. The CDR3 sequence is CANSPGLAGAAANVLTF. The CDR3 bases are TGCGCCAACAGCCCAGGACTAGCGGGAGCGGCGGCCAACGTCCTGACTTTC.

This clonotype was detected a few times. This clone may be a read error of a much larger clone one base away. DNA of the CDR3: TGCAGTGCTAGTCATAACGGGGGGGCGGCAGATACGCAGTATTTT. Its protein is CSASHNGGAADTQYF. The rearrangement links TRBV20-1 to TRBJ2-3, with 8 bases that match TRBD2. After removal of 3 bases from V and 4 bases from J, the junction contained 9 bases not matched to a gene. Germline loops: CDR1 DFQATT, CDR2 SNEGSKA (reference sequence). The CDR3 spans 15 residues.

This clonotype showed up just once. A read error may produce the germline difference seen at one junction end. J is TRBJ1-6 and V is TRBV11-2; possible D gene TRBD1, 6 bases. The CDR3 loop spans 16 amino acids. Germline values: CDR1 SGHAT, CDR2 FQNNGV. CDR3 DNA sequence: TGTGCCAGCAGCCTGACAATTGGACAGACTAATTCACCCCTTCACTTT. This sequence encodes CASSLTIGQTNSPLHF.

The sample holds one count of this clonotype. One end of the junction varies from germline; a read error may be responsible. The chain joins TRBV11-2 to TRBJ2-5; a weak D match, TRBD2 (6 bases). The CDR3 contains 15 residues. Germline CDR1 is SGHAT and CDR2 is FQNNGV. The CDR3: CASILSGRRQGTQYF. In nucleotides, the CDR3 is TGTGCCAGCATCTTATCAGGGAGGAGGCAAGGGACCCAGTACTTC.

On this clonotype itself: Possible read error: a much larger clone is one base away. V gene TRBV11-3 combines with J gene TRBJ2-3; D ambiguous. The CDR3 totals 12 residues. Germline CDR1 is SGHNT and CDR2 is YENEEA. The DNA of the CDR3 is TGTGCCGGCAGCAGGCGTCCAGATACGCAGTATTTT. Residues: CAGSRRPDTQYF.

A remark on this clonotype: At one end, the junction sequence differs from germline, possibly due to a read error. The chain uses TRBV11-2 and TRBJ1-1; maybe TRBD1 (5 bases). The CDR3 extends over 14 amino acids. Germline CDR1 is SGHAT and CDR2 is FQNNGV. CDR3 protein: CTSSFTGPNTEDIF. The CDR3 DNA reads as TGTACCAGCAGCTTTACGGGACCGAACACTGAAGATATCTTT.

A word on this clonotype: At one end the junction does not follow the germline gene, possibly because of a read error. The J gene is TRBJ1-1, the V gene TRBV4-3; maybe TRBD1 (6 bases). Germline V lookup: CDR1 LGHNA, CDR2 YSLEER. This CDR3 has 15 amino acids. CDR3 sequence reads: CASSQGGGFNTEAFF. CDR3 in DNA: TGCGCCAGCAGCCAAGGGGGGGGCTTTAACACTGAAGCTTTTTTT.

Remarks on this clonotype: Just one base apart from a much larger clone, this may be a read error. The chain uses TRBV5-1 and TRBJ2-3; TRBD1 is a possible D gene (6 bases). Trimming shortened V by 7 bases and J by 0 bases, and 12 bases separated the two germline ends. Looked up from germline, CDR1 is SGHRS and CDR2 is YFSETQ. The CDR3 spans 14 residues. The CDR3 region is CASRRGSSTDTQYF. In DNA, the CDR3 is TGCGCCAGCCGCAGGGGTTCTAGCACAGATACGCAGTATTTT.

Notes on this clonotype: This may arise from a read error, as a much more abundant clone is one base away. The J gene is TRBJ2-3, the V gene TRBV28, with no clear D. The length of the CDR3 is 12 residues. The ends were cut back, 2 bases at V and 4 bases at J, with 4 bases in the middle. Looked up from germline, CDR1 is MDHEN and CDR2 is SYDVKM. CDR3 nucleotides: TGTGCCAGCAGTTTAGAATCAGATACGCAGTATTTT. Translating gives CASSLESDTQYF.

About this clonotype: Because the CDR3 is missing its conserved closing phenylalanine or tryptophan, this is likely a read error. The gene calls are TRBV20-1 and TRBJ1-6, with D possibly matching TRBD1 (5 bases). CDR1 DFQATT and CDR2 SNEGSKA come from the germline V gene (reference sequence). The ends were cut back, 6 bases at V and 11 bases at J, with 17 bases in the middle. The CDR3 extends over 13 amino acids. CDR3 amino acids: CSATLTGAPPLHS. The CDR3 nucleotides are TGCAGTGCCACCTTGACTGGGGCTCCACCCCTCCACTCT.

The sample holds one count of this clonotype. One junction end disagrees with the germline gene, perhaps due to a read error. The CDR3 sequence is CSASGSWPTDTKYF. In DNA form, the CDR3 reads TGCAGTGCTAGCGGTTCATGGCCTACTGATACGAAGTATTTT. V gene TRBV20-1 combines with J gene TRBJ2-3; no clear D. This CDR3 contains 14 residues. The germline V gene encodes CDR1 DFQATT and CDR2 SNEGSKA (reference sequence).